The 28 T cell receptor beta chains presented below share a single source sample, sequenced in a study of cytomegalovirus exposure and HLA in healthy donors. Here immunoSEQ multiplex PCR was the method, and the copy in TCRdb shows in-frame clones only, minus some. The table has 90,000 to 120,000 clones, roughly 88% seen once. What was sequenced was PBMCs. The receptors shown here come from a woman younger than 30 in good health and CMV-seronegative.

The chain joins TRBV7-9 to TRBJ2-7; 10 nucleotides align to TRBD1. Per germline, CDR1 SEHNR and CDR2 FQNEAQ (reference sequence). The CDR3 extends over 17 amino acids. Unmatched junction bases numbered 13, after V lost 5 bases and J lost 3 bases. CDR3 amino acids: CASSHARRDRGVYEQYF. In nucleotides, the CDR3 is TGTGCCAGCAGCCACGCCCGGAGGGACAGGGGCGTCTACGAGCAGTACTTC.

This rearrangement joins TRBV27 to TRBJ1-2; D may be TRBD1 (6 bases). The ends were cut back, 6 bases at V and 6 bases at J, with 20 bases in the middle. Germline CDR1 and CDR2: MNHEY and SMNVEV (reference sequence). This CDR3 has 15 residues. The CDR3 DNA reads TGTGCCAGCAGGAGGGGGACCTCCCCTGCGGATGGCTACACCTTC. Amino acid sequence: CASRRGTSPADGYTF.

This CDR3 reads CSVTEVGTPYEQYF. DNA of the CDR3: TGCAGCGTCACCGAGGTGGGTACCCCCTACGAGCAGTACTTC. The chain recombines TRBV29-1 with TRBJ2-7; no clear D gene. The CDR3 consists of 14 residues. Germline CDR1 reads SQVTM; CDR2 reads ANQGSEA. The V end was cut by 6 bases, the J end by 2 bases, with 17 bases between.

For the CDR3, the DNA is TGTGCCAGCAGCTTATGGGGCGGGGGGTATGATGGCTACACCTTC. Amino acids: CASSLWGGGYDGYTF. The genes are TRBV7-3 and TRBJ1-2, with D possibly being TRBD1 (5 bases). V gave up 2 bases and J gave up 6 bases, with 16 bases separating them. CDR1 SGHTA and CDR2 FQGTGA come from the germline V gene. The CDR3 loop spans 15 amino acids. Drawing the rest from reference TRBV7-3 and TRBJ1-2, the complete variable domain is GAGVSQTPSNKVTEKGKYVELRCDPISGHTALYWYRQSLGQGPEFLIYFQGTGAADDSGLPNDRFFAVRPEGSVSTLKIQRTERGDSAVYLCASSLWGGGYDGYTFGSGTRLTVV.

This rearrangement joins TRBV28 to TRBJ1-2; D may be TRBD1 (5 bases). V dropped 3 bases and J dropped 4 bases, with 6 bases sitting between them. Germline lookup yields CDR1 MDHEN and CDR2 SYDVKM. CDR3 length: 12 amino acids. DNA for the CDR3: TGTGCCAGCAGTTTTCAGGGCTATGGCTACACCTTC. Amino acid sequence: CASSFQGYGYTF.

The chain combines TRBV7-3 with TRBJ2-2; 7 nucleotides align to TRBD1. Trimming at V came to 6 bases and at J to 4 bases, leaving 8 bases not matched to a gene. The CDR3 totals 15 residues. Germline V gene data show CDR1 as SGHTA and CDR2 as FQGTGA. CDR3 nucleotides: TGTGCCAGCAGGGCATCGACAGGGTTCACCGGGGAGCTGTTTTTT. This gives the protein CASRASTGFTGELFF.

The rearrangement uses TRBV6-1 and TRBJ1-1, with a tentative D call TRBD1 (6 bases). The CDR3 has 11 amino acids. V was pared by 6 bases and J by 7 bases, with 9 bases between. Germline loops: CDR1 MNHNS, CDR2 SASEGT. The CDR3, as DNA: TGTGCCAGCAGGGGAGGGGGTGAAGCTTTCTTT. Protein: CASRGGGEAFF.

The chain joins TRBV7-9 to TRBJ1-6; no definite D call. The germline V and J ends were trimmed by 5 bases and 6 bases, with 14 bases remaining between them. This CDR3 is 15 amino acids long. Germline V gives CDR1 SEHNR, CDR2 FQNEAQ (reference sequence). CDR3 DNA: TGTGCCAGCAGCACGGCAGGTCGCTCTAATTCACCCCTCCACTTT. Amino acid sequence: CASSTAGRSNSPLHF.

The chain is built from TRBV7-9 and TRBJ1-1, with TRBD1 as a possible D gene (5 bases). V was cut by 5 bases and J by 5 bases, with 18 bases left in between. This CDR3 contains 15 residues. CDR1 and CDR2 from the germline V gene are SEHNR and FQNEAQ (reference sequence). The CDR3 loop reads CASSPIQGKATEAFF. CDR3 bases: TGTGCCAGCAGCCCTATTCAGGGCAAGGCAACTGAAGCTTTCTTT.

This rearrangement joins TRBV2 to TRBJ2-5; D uncertain. With 2 bases removed from V and 2 bases from J, the gap between germline ends came to 6 bases. This CDR3 comprises 13 residues. The germline V gene encodes CDR1 SNHLY and CDR2 FYNNEI. CDR3 amino acids: CASSEWQQETQYF. CDR3 coding DNA: TGTGCCAGCAGTGAATGGCAGCAAGAGACCCAGTACTTC.

V usage is TRBV9 and J usage is TRBJ2-3; 10 positions agree with TRBD1. Germline CDR1 is SGDLS and CDR2 is YYNGEE. There are 15 residues in the CDR3. With 4 bases clipped from V and 2 bases from J, the junction kept 4 bases outside the gene matches. The CDR3 is CASSRGTGATDTQYF. CDR3 bases: TGTGCCAGCAGCCGAGGGACAGGGGCCACAGATACGCAGTATTTT.

With respect to this clone: Sequence at one end of the junction differs from germline and may be a read error. The chain is built from TRBV6-6 and TRBJ1-3; TRBD1 matches 9 bases. The CDR3 covers 15 residues. Germline assignment: CDR1 MNHNY and CDR2 SVGAGI (reference sequence). Here the CDR3 reads CASIYGTGQLNTIYF. CDR3 nucleotide sequence: TGTGCCAGCATTTACGGGACAGGGCAGTTAAACACCATATATTTT.

The V call is TRBV11-2, the J call TRBJ2-5; D unclear. Germline V gene data show CDR1 as SGHAT and CDR2 as FQNNGV. V lost 5 bases and J 2 bases, leaving 9 bases between the germline ends. This CDR3 is built from 13 residues. The CDR3 here is CASSQELQETQYF. The CDR3 bases are TGTGCCAGCAGCCAAGAACTGCAAGAGACCCAGTACTTC.

The chain couples TRBV5-4 to TRBJ2-7; unclear D gene. CDR3 length: 14 amino acids. The V gene lost 2 bases and the J gene lost 0 bases, with 9 bases spanning the gap. Looked up from germline, CDR1 is SGHNT and CDR2 is YYREEE (reference sequence). The CDR3 sequence is CASSLNTNSYEQYF. The CDR3 DNA sequence: TGTGCCAGCAGCTTAAACACTAACTCCTACGAGCAGTACTTC. Full variable domain (outside the CDR3, taken from reference TRBV5-4 and TRBJ2-7): ETGVTQSPTHLIKTRGQQVTLRCSSQSGHNTVSWYQQALGQGPQFIFQYYREEENGRGNFPPRFSGLQFPNYSSELNVNALELDDSALYLCASSLNTNSYEQYFGPGTRLTVT.

The gene calls are TRBV2 and TRBJ1-1; no firm D call. V shed 3 bases and J shed 7 bases, with 3 bases lying between them. CDR1 SNHLY and CDR2 FYNNEI come from the germline V gene. The CDR3 runs to 10 residues. DNA for the CDR3: TGTGCCAGCAGTGATATTGAAGCTTTCTTT. It yields the protein CASSDIEAFF.

This chain links TRBV27 with TRBJ1-5; TRBD1 is a possible D gene (6 bases). This CDR3 spans 14 amino acids. V was pared by 5 bases and J by 5 bases, with 13 bases between. Germline V gives CDR1 MNHEY, CDR2 SMNVEV (reference sequence). The CDR3 protein is CASSMGGAHQPQHF. In DNA form, the CDR3 reads TGTGCCAGCAGTATGGGGGGGGCGCATCAGCCCCAGCATTTT.

This clone has only one observation. The rearrangement uses TRBV9 and TRBJ2-2; no reliable D call. Germline CDR1 SGDLS, CDR2 YYNGEE. The V gene lost 4 bases and the J gene lost 0 bases, with 16 bases spanning the gap. CDR3 length: 17 amino acids. The CDR3 coding sequence is TGTGCCAGCAGCCCGCGTGTCGAAGCCGCGAACACCGGGGAGCTGTTTTTT. Its translation: CASSPRVEAANTGELFF.

This rearrangement joins TRBV5-6 to TRBJ1-2, with TRBD1 matching 8 bases. CDR3 length: 13 residues. Germline V gene data show CDR1 as SGHDT and CDR2 as YYEEEE. J lost 4 bases, V lost 2 bases, and 1 base had no gene match. CDR3 residues: CASSLDRGYGYTF. CDR3 DNA: TGTGCCAGCAGCTTAGACAGGGGCTATGGCTACACCTTC.

This clone was counted between two and nine times. The chain links TRBV28 to TRBJ1-2, with 7 bases identical to TRBD1. V gave up 4 bases and J gave up 4 bases; unmatched junction bases: 6. The CDR3 runs 14 residues. Germline V gene sequence: CDR1 MDHEN, CDR2 SYDVKM. Here the CDR3 reads CASSSDRVAYGYTF. For the CDR3, the DNA is TGTGCCAGCAGTTCCGACAGGGTTGCCTATGGCTACACCTTC.

V is TRBV30 and J is TRBJ1-6; TRBD1 matches 7 bases. Germline V CDR1 and CDR2: GTSNPN, SVGIG (reference sequence). The length of the CDR3 is 14 residues. Trimming took 4 bases from V and 7 from J; bases not matched to a gene: 7. CDR3: CAWKSGTANSPLHF. The CDR3 DNA reads as TGTGCCTGGAAATCGGGGACAGCAAATTCACCCCTCCACTTT.

This chain joins TRBV28 and TRBJ1-6; possibly TRBD1 for D (6 bases). Germline V lookup: CDR1 MDHEN, CDR2 SYDVKM. This CDR3 is built from 15 residues. Trimming shortened V by 8 bases and J by 6 bases, and 17 bases separated the two germline ends. In nucleotides, the CDR3 is TGTGCCAGCCTTTATACAGGGTTCCGTAATTCACCCCTCCACTTT. It is translated as CASLYTGFRNSPLHF.

The chain has TRBV27 and TRBJ2-7, with D possibly being TRBD2 (6 bases). The CDR3 runs to 15 residues. Trimming shortened V by 5 bases and J by 0 bases, and 14 bases separated the two germline ends. Germline V CDR1 and CDR2: MNHEY, SMNVEV (reference sequence). The DNA for the CDR3 is TGTGCCAGCAGTCCCCGGGGCGGGGACTCCTACGAGCAGTACTTC. Encoded protein: CASSPRGGDSYEQYF.

The chain has TRBV19 and TRBJ2-3, with TRBD2 identical over 7 bases. The CDR3 is made up of 15 amino acids. Looked up from germline, CDR1 is LNHDA and CDR2 is SQIVND (reference sequence). The ends lost 4 bases at V and 3 bases at J; junction bases unmatched: 7. CDR3 region: CASSSPGEGTDTQYF. CDR3 DNA: TGTGCCAGTAGTAGCCCGGGGGAGGGAACAGATACGCAGTATTTT.

The V gene is TRBV6-6, the J gene TRBJ2-7, with 13 positions matching TRBD2. This CDR3 is built from 16 residues. Unmatched junction bases numbered 9, after V lost 4 bases and J lost 6 bases. Germline V gives CDR1 MNHNY, CDR2 SVGAGI (reference sequence). CDR3 in DNA: TGTGCCAGCAGTTCCCTTCGACTAGCGGGGGGAAGCGAGCAGTACTTC. Translation: CASSSLRLAGGSEQYF.

The genes are TRBV2 and TRBJ2-3; 9 positions match TRBD2. CDR1 and CDR2 (germline): SNHLY, FYNNEI. This CDR3 has 18 amino acids. Unmatched junction bases numbered 10, after V lost 2 bases and J lost 1 base. CDR3 amino acids: CASSEQWDSSGGTDTQYF. CDR3 in DNA: TGTGCCAGCAGTGAACAGTGGGACTCTAGCGGGGGCACAGATACGCAGTATTTT. Drawing the rest from reference TRBV2 and TRBJ2-3, the complete variable domain is EPEVTQTPSHQVTQMGQEVILRCVPISNHLYFYWYRQILGQKVEFLVSFYNNEISEKSEIFDDQFSVERPDGSNFTLKIRSTKLEDSAMYFCASSEQWDSSGGTDTQYFGPGTRLTVL.

This chain uses TRBV7-6 with TRBJ2-3; TRBD2 might be the D (6 bases). The germline gives CDR1 SGHVS, CDR2 FNYEAQ. Trimming pared 5 bases from V and 1 base from J, leaving 13 bases between. The CDR3 is made up of 15 amino acids. CDR3 region: CASSTLGGGTDTQYF. Written as DNA, the CDR3 is TGTGCCAGCAGCACGCTGGGGGGTGGCACAGATACGCAGTATTTT.

This clone was seen once. CDR3 sequence (DNA): TGTGCCAGCAGCCTCGAAGGGGGTGCCGATACGCAGTATTTT. It yields the protein CASSLEGGADTQYF. J is TRBJ2-3 and V is TRBV2, with D perhaps TRBD1 (6 bases). CDR3 length: 14 amino acids. Germline V CDR1 and CDR2: SNHLY, FYNNEI. V lost 6 bases, J lost 6 bases, and 16 bases lay in between.

The chain recombines TRBV19 with TRBJ2-7; possibly TRBD1 for D (6 bases). The CDR3 is 14 amino acids. Trimming took off 3 bases at V and 3 bases at J, with 12 bases between the two ends. In germline, CDR1 is LNHDA, CDR2 SQIVND (reference sequence). The CDR3 sequence is CASSITTGLYEQYF. The CDR3 coding sequence is TGTGCCAGTAGTATTACGACAGGCCTCTACGAGCAGTACTTC.